This T cell receptor beta chain was identified in a study of identical twins. J gave up 8 bases and V 8 bases, and 6 bases lay outside the gene matches. Per the germline V gene, CDR1 is SGHVS and CDR2 is FQNEAQ. The CDR3 is 13 amino acids. Whole-study results and caveats: Interpretation of the results relied on cross-sectional statistical analysis and not on following the same donors. Monozygotic twin pairs showed more out-of-frame TCR alpha sharing than models estimated. Zero-insertion findings could be partly confounded by invariant cells (MAIT and iNKT cells).

It was template switching that added a universal primer site, and there were unique molecular identifiers on the cDNA. TCRdb re-called the 5' RACE reads through MiXCR, storing one row per CDR3 protein. The sample records a few hundred thousand distinct CDR3 sequences, nearly 10% being singletons. In its sample, this clonotype was seen a few times. What it binds is unknown. These data were also reused for a study on yellow fever vaccine responses in identical twins.

This TCR was sampled from a woman aged 18-29 years in good health. Sequencing was done on a sample of PBMCs. The chain employs TRBV7-8 and TRBJ1-4, with 9 bases fitting TRBD1. CDR3 sequence: CASARQGEEKLFF. DNA for the CDR3: TGTGCCAGCGCCAGACAGGGGGAAGAAAAACTGTTTTTT.